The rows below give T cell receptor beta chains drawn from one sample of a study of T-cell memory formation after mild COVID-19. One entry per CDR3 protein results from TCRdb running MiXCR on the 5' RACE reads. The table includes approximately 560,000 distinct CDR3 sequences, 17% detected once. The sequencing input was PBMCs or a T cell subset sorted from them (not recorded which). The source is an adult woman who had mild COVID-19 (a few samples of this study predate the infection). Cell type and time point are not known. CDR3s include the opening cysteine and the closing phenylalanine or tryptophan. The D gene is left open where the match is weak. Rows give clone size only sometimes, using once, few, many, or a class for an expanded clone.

TGTGCCAGCAGTTTATTTCCCACTAGCCCAGGGATAGATACGCAGTATTTT | CASSLFPTSPGIDTQYF | TRBJ2-3 | few | - | TRBV27
TGTGCCAGCAGCTTCGGGACGGTGGGCACAGATACGCAGTATTTT | CASSFGTVGTDTQYF | TRBJ2-3 | - | - | TRBV7-6
TGTGCCAGCAGTTTCCTCCCCACAGATACGCAGTATTTT | CASSFLPTDTQYF | TRBJ2-3 | many | - | TRBV2
TGTGCCAGCAGTTTAGGGGGCGGCGGGTTAGACTACGAGCAGTACTTC | CASSLGGGGLDYEQYF | TRBJ2-7 | - | - | TRBV12-3/TRBV12-4
TGCGCCAGCAGCTTTCGGGTGGGGGCCGCCACAGATACGCAGTATTTT | CASSFRVGAATDTQYF | TRBJ2-3 | - | - | TRBV5-1
TGTGCCAGCAGTTTCTGGTTGATAGGGACAGGGACGGGGGACACTGAAGCTTTCTTT | CASSFWLIGTGTGDTEAFF | TRBJ1-1 | - | TRBD1 | TRBV12-3/TRBV12-4
TGTGCCAGCAGCAAAGAAGCCCCGCGGAGAGATACGCAGTATTTT | CASSKEAPRRDTQYF | TRBJ2-3 | few | - | TRBV21-1
TGCGCCAGCAGCTTGGAGAACACCAAATACGAGCAGTACTTC | CASSLENTKYEQYF | TRBJ2-7 | few | - | TRBV5-1
TGTGCCAGCAGTTACCAGGGGCAGGGACGGGCCAACGTCCTGACTTTC | CASSYQGQGRANVLTF | TRBJ2-6 | few | - | TRBV6-2/TRBV6-3
TGTGCCAGCAGTCAACTAGCGGGGTTTAGCACAGATACGCAGTATTTT | CASSQLAGFSTDTQYF | TRBJ2-3 | - | TRBD2 | TRBV12-3/TRBV12-4
TGTGCCAGTAGTATACAGACTAGCACAGATACGCAGTATTTT | CASSIQTSTDTQYF | TRBJ2-3 | few | - | TRBV19
TGTGCCAGCAGCCCATACAGGGGTACTAACTATGGCTACACCTTC | CASSPYRGTNYGYTF | TRBJ1-2 | few | TRBD1 | TRBV3-1
TGCGCCAGCAGCTTGGCCGCTGCGGGAAGCCCTCGGGTCAACGGGTATTTT | CASSLAAAGSPRVNGYF | TRBJ2-3 | few | - | TRBV5-1
TGTGCCAGCAGCGGACTAGCTCCGAGCTCCTACAATGAGCAGTTCTTC | CASSGLAPSSYNEQFF | TRBJ2-1 | - | TRBD2 | TRBV6-2/TRBV6-3
TGCAGTGCCGTCGAGATCCCAACTTCAGGGGTTCATCAGCCCCAGCATTTT | CSAVEIPTSGVHQPQHF | TRBJ1-5 | few | - | TRBV20-1
TGTGCCAGCAGCGTATCACAGGGGGGGACTGAAGCTTTCTTT | CASSVSQGGTEAFF | TRBJ1-1 | few | TRBD1 | TRBV9
TGTGCCACCAGTCAGGGACTTTACAATGAGCAGTTCTTC | CATSQGLYNEQFF | TRBJ2-1 | - | - | TRBV24-1
TGTGCCAGCAGCTTACCCCGCACGAACACTGAAGCTTTCTTT | CASSLPRTNTEAFF | TRBJ1-1 | few | - | TRBV7-2
TGTGCCAGCAGTTTATCTTCCGACAGTACGACCCAGTACTTC | CASSLSSDSTTQYF | TRBJ2-5 | - | - | TRBV27
TGCGCCAGCAGCCTCCGGGGACTAGCGGGGAACACCGGGGAGCTGTTTTTT | CASSLRGLAGNTGELFF | TRBJ2-2 | few | TRBD2 | TRBV4-3
TGTGCCAGCAGCCCACGGACTAGCGGGGACGACGAGCAGTACTTC | CASSPRTSGDDEQYF | TRBJ2-7 | few | TRBD2 | TRBV9
TGTGACACTTCAGCGGGGGGGGGAGAGACCCAGTACTTC | CDTSAGGGETQYF | TRBJ2-5 | - | TRBD2 | TRBV6-1
TGTGCCAGCAGCTCCCCAAGTTGGAGCGGGAGTCGCCCGCCCGGGGAGCTGTTTTTT | CASSSPSWSGSRPPGELFF | TRBJ2-2 | many | TRBD2 | TRBV7-8
TGCGCCAGCAGCTCAGGGACGGGACAAATGAACACTGAAGCTTTCTTT | CASSSGTGQMNTEAFF | TRBJ1-1 | few | - | TRBV5-1
TGTGCCAGCTCAGTCCACAGGGAGGGCTATGGCTACACCTTC | CASSVHREGYGYTF | TRBJ1-2 | few | - | TRBV18
TGTGCCCGGGGAGGGAGTACGCATAAAGAGCAGTACTTC | CARGGSTHKEQYF | TRBJ2-7 | - | TRBD2 | TRBV7-3
TGCGCCAGCAGCCAAATGGGACAGGGAGAGGACACCATATATTTT | CASSQMGQGEDTIYF | TRBJ1-3 | - | TRBD1 | TRBV4-1
TGTGCCAGCAGCTTAGGCAGGGCTGCAACTAATGAAAAACTGTTTTTT | CASSLGRAATNEKLFF | TRBJ1-4 | few | - | TRBV7-9